This T cell receptor (beta chain) originates from a study of control samples from healthy donors and cancer patients. Sequencing was performed with immunoSEQ multiplex PCR; in TCRdb, only in-frame clones are kept and a portion is missing. Here the sample spans 150,000 to 200,000 clones, 85% to 95% being singletons. This clone was seen just once. The material sequenced was blood. This TCR was sampled from a woman aged 18-30 years in good health.

This CDR3 is CASSANRGITEAFF. In DNA form, the CDR3 reads TGTGCCAGCAGCGCTAACAGGGGGATCACTGAAGCTTTCTTT. This rearrangement joins TRBV9 to TRBJ1-1; 8 nucleotides line up with TRBD1. After removal of 3 bases from V and 4 bases from J, the junction contained 5 bases not matched to a gene. CDR3 size: 14 residues. Germline CDR1 and CDR2: SGDLS and YYNGEE. Full variable domain (outside the CDR3, taken from reference TRBV9 and TRBJ1-1): DSGVTQTPKHLITATGQRVTLRCSPRSGDLSVYWYQQSLDQGLQFLIQYYNGEERAKGNILERFSAQQFPDLHSELNLSSLELGDSALYFCASSANRGITEAFFGQGTRLTVV.